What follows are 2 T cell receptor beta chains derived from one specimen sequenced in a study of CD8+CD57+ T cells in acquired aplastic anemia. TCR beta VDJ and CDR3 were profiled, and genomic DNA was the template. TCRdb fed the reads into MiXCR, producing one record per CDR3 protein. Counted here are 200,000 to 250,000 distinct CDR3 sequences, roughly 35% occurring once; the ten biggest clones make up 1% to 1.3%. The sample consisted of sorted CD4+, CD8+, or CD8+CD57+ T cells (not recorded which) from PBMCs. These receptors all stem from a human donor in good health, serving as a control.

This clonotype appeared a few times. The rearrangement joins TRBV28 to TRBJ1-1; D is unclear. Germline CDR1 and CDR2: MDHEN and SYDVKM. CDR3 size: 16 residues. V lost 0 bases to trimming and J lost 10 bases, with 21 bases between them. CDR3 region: CASSLWMWQEESRAFF. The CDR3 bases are TGTGCCAGCAGTTTATGGATGTGGCAGGAGGAATCGAGAGCTTTCTTT.

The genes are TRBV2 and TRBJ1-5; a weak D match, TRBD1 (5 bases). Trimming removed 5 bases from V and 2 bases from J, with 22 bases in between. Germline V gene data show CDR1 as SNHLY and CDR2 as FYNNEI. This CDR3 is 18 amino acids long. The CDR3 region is CASSYPPGRVYGNQPQHF. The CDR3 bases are TGTGCCAGCAGTTACCCGCCGGGCAGGGTTTATGGCAATCAGCCCCAGCATTTT.